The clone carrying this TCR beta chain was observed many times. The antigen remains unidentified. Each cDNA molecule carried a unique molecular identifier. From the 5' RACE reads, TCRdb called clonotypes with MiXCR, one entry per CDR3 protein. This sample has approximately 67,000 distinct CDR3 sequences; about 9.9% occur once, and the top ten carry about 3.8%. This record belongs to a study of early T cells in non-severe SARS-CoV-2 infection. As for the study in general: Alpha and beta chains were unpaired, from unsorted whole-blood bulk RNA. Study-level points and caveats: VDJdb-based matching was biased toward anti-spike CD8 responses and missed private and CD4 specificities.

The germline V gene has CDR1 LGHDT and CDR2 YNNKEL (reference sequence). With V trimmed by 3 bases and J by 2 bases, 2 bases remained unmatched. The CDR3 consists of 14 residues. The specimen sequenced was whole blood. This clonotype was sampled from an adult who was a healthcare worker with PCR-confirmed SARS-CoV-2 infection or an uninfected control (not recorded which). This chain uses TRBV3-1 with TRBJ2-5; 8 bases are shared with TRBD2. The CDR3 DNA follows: TGTGCCAGCAGCCAGGGACTAGTGCAAGAGACCCAGTACTTC. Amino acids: CASSQGLVQETQYF.